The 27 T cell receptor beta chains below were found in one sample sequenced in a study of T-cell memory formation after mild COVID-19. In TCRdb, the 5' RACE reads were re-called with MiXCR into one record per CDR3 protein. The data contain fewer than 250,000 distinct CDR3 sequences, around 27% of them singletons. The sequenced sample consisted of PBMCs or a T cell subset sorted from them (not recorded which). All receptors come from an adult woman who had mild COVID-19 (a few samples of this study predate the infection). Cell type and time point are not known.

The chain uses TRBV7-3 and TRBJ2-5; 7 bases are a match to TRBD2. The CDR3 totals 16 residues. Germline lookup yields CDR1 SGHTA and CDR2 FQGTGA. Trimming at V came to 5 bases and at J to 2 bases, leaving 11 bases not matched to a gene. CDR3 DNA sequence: TGTGCCAGCAGCGCTTCCAATGGAGCGGGACAAGAGACCCAGTACTTC. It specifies CASSASNGAGQETQYF.

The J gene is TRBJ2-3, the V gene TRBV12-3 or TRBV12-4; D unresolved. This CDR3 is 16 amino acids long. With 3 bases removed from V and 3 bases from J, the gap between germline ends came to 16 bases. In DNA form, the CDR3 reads TGTGCCAGCAGTTTCCGTCTAAGCGAGGCGACAGATACGCAGTATTTT. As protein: CASSFRLSEATDTQYF.

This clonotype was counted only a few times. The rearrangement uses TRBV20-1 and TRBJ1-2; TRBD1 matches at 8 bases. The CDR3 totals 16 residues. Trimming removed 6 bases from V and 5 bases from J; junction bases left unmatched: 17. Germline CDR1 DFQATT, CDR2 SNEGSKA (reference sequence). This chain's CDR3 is CSAHLTAGGLGYGYTF. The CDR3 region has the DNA TGCAGTGCCCACTTAACAGCAGGGGGCTTAGGGTATGGCTACACCTTC.

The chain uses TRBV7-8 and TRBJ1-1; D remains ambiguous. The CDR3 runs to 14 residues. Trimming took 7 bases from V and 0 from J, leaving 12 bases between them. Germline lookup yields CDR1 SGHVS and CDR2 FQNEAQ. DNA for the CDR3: TGTGCCAGCACCCAGGCCCACGTGAACACTGAAGCTTTCTTT. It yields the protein CASTQAHVNTEAFF.

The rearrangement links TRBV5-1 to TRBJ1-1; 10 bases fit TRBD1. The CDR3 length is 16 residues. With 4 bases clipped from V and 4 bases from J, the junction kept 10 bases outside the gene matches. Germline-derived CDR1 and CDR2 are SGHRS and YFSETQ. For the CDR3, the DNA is TGCGCCAGCAGCACCCAGACAGGGGGCTACAGCACTGAAGCTTTCTTT. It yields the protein CASSTQTGGYSTEAFF.

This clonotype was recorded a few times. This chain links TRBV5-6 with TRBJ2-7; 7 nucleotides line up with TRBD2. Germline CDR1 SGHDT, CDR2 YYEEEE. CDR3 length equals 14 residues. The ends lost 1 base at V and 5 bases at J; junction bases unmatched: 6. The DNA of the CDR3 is TGTGCCAGCAGCTTGCTGGCGGGAGTCCACGAGCAGTACTTC. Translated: CASSLLAGVHEQYF.

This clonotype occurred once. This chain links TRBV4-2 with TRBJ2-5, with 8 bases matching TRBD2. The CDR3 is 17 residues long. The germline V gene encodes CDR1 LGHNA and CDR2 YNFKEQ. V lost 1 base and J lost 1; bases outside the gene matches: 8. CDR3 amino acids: CASSQALSGTSQETQYF. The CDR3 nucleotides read TGTGCCAGCAGCCAAGCCCTGTCCGGGACTAGCCAAGAGACCCAGTACTTC.

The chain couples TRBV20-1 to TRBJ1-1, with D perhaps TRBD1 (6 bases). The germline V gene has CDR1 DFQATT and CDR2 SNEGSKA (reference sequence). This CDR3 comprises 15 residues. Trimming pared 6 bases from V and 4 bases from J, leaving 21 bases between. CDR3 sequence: CSAISFTTGPTEAFF. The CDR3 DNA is TGCAGTGCCATCTCTTTTACCACAGGGCCCACTGAAGCTTTCTTT.

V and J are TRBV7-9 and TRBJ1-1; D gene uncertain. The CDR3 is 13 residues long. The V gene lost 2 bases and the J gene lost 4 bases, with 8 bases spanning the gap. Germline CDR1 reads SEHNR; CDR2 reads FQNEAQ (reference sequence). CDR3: CASSLRSATEAFF. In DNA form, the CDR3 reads TGTGCCAGCAGCTTACGGTCCGCCACTGAAGCTTTCTTT.

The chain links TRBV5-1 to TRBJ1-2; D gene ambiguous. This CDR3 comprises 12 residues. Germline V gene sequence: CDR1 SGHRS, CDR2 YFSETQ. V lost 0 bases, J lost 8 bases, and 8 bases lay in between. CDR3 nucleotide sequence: TGCGCCAGCAGCTTGGTGGGAGGAGGCTACACCTTC. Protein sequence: CASSLVGGGYTF.

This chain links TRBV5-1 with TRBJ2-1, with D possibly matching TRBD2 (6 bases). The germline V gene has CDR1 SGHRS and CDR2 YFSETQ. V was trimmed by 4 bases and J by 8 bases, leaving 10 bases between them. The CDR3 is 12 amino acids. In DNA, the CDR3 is TGCGCCAGCAGCCGACTAGTCGATGAGCAGTTCTTC. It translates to CASSRLVDEQFF.

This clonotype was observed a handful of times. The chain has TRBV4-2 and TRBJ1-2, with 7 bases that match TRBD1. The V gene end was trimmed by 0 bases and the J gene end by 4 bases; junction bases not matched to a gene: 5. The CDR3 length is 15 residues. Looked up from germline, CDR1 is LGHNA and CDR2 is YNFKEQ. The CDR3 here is CASSQDPDRPYGYTF. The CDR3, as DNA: TGTGCCAGCAGCCAAGATCCGGACAGGCCCTATGGCTACACCTTC.

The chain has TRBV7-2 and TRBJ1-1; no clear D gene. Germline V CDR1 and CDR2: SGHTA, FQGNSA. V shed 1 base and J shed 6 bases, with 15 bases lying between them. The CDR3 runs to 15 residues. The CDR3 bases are TGTGCCAGCAGCTTAGGCTCGGTCCCACGGGCTGAAGCTTTCTTT. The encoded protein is CASSLGSVPRAEAFF.

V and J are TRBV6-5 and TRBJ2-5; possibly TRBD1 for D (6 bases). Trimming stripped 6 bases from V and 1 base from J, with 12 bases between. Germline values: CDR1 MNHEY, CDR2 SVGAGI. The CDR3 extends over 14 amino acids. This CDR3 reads CASRNGQTQETQYF. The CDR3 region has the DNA TGTGCCAGCAGAAACGGACAGACCCAAGAGACCCAGTACTTC.

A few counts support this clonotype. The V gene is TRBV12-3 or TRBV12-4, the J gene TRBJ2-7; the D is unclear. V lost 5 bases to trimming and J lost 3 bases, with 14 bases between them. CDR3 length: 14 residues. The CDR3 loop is CASSTRILHYEQYF. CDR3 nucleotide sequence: TGTGCCAGCAGTACCAGGATACTCCACTACGAGCAGTACTTC.

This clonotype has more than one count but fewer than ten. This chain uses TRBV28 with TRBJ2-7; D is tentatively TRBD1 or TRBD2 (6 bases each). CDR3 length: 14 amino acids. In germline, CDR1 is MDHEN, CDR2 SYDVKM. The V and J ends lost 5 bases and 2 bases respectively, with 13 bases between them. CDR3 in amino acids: CASSDRGLAYEQYF. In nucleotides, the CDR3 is TGTGCCAGCAGTGACCGGGGGCTTGCCTACGAGCAGTACTTC.

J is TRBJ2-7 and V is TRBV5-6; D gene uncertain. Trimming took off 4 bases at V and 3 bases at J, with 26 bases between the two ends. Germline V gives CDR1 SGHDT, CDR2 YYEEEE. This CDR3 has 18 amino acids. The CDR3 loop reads CASSGGRSAGPQYYEQYF. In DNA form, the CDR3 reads TGTGCCAGCAGCGGCGGACGATCGGCAGGCCCTCAATACTACGAGCAGTACTTC.

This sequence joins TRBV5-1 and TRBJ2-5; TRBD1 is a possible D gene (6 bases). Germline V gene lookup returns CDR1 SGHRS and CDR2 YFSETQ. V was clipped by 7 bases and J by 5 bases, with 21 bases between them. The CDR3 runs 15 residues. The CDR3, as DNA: TGCGCCAGCTCCATGGGCCAGGGGTTGGGGGAGACCCAGTACTTC. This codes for CASSMGQGLGETQYF.

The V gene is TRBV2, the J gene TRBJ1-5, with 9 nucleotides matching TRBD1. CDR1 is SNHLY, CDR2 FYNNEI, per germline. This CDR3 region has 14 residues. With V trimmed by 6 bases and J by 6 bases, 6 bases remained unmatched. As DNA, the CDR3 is TGTGCCAGCAGACCGGGACAGGGAGGTCAGCCCCAGCATTTT. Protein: CASRPGQGGQPQHF.

The CDR3 nucleotides read TGTGCCACCAGCACGAGGAGGGACACCGGGGAGCTGTTTTTT. This gives the protein CATSTRRDTGELFF. The chain employs TRBV15 and TRBJ2-2, with D possibly being TRBD2 (6 bases). Trimming stripped 4 bases from V and 3 bases from J, with 9 bases between. The length of the CDR3 is 14 residues. Germline lookup yields CDR1 LNHNV and CDR2 YYDKDF (reference sequence).

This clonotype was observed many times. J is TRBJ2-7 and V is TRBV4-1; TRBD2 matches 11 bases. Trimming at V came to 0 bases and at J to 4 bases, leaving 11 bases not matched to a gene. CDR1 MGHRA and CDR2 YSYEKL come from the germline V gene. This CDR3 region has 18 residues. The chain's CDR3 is CASSQDSLGTSGVYEQYF. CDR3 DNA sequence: TGCGCCAGCAGCCAAGATTCATTAGGGACTAGCGGAGTTTACGAGCAGTACTTC.

CDR3 region: CASSQETSGAYNEQFF. DNA for the CDR3: TGTGCCAGCAGCCAAGAAACTAGCGGGGCCTACAATGAGCAGTTCTTC. This chain joins TRBV4-2 and TRBJ2-1; 10 nucleotides line up with TRBD2. CDR1 is LGHNA, CDR2 YNFKEQ, per germline. This CDR3 region has 16 residues. V shed 0 bases, J shed 2 bases, and the junction held 1 base outside the gene matches.

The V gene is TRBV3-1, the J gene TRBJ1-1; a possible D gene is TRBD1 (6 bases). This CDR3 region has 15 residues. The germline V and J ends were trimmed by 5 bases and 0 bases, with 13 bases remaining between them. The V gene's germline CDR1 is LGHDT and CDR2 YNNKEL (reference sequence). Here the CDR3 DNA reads TGTGCCAGCAGCACTGGGGGGCAGATGAACACTGAAGCTTTCTTT. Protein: CASSTGGQMNTEAFF.

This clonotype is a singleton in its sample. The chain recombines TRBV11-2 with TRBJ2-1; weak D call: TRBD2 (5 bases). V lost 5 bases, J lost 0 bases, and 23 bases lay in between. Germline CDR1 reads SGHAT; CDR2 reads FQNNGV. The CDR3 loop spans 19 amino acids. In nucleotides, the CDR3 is TGTGCCAGCAGCCTCAGGTGGGCGGGCAGCTTTAGCTCCTACAATGAGCAGTTCTTC. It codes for CASSLRWAGSFSSYNEQFF.

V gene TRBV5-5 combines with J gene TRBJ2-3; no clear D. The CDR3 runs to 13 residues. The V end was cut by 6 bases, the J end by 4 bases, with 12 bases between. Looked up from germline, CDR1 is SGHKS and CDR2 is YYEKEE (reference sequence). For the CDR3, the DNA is TGTGCCAGCACCGTCAGAAGGCCAGATACGCAGTATTTT. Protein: CASTVRRPDTQYF.

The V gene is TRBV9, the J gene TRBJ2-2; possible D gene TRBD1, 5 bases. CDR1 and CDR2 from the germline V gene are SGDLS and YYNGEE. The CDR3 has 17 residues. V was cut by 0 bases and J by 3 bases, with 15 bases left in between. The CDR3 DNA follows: TGTGCCAGCAGCGTAGTCGAAAGGGGCGAGGACACCGGGGAGCTGTTTTTT. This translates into CASSVVERGEDTGELFF.

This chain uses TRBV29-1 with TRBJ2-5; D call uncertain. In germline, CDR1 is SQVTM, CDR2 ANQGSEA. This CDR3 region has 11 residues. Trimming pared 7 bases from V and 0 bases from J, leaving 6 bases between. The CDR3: CSAIYQETQYF. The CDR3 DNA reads TGCAGCGCAATATACCAAGAGACCCAGTACTTC.